The 8 T cell receptor beta chains listed next were all sequenced from one sample in a study of cytomegalovirus exposure and HLA in healthy donors. It was with 60 Vbeta and 13 Jbeta primers that the PCR ran. The protocol was immunoSEQ multiplex PCR, while the TCRdb copy is restricted to in-frame clones and leaves out a portion. The sample holds some 56,000 clones, 80% seen once. Sequencing was done on a sample of PBMCs. These receptors originate from a woman aged 40 to 50 in good health and CMV-seronegative.

The V gene is TRBV6-4, the J gene TRBJ2-3, with 9 nucleotides matching TRBD2. Trimming cost V 6 bases and J 8 bases; bases outside gene matches: 12. From germline, CDR1 is MRHNA and CDR2 SNTAGT. This CDR3 has 15 amino acids. The CDR3 here is CASSQEVAGAGTQYF. The CDR3 nucleotides are TGTGCCAGCAGCCAGGAGGTAGCGGGAGCCGGTACGCAGTATTTT.

This chain connects TRBV4-1 to TRBJ2-7; the match to TRBD2 covers 9 bases. The germline V gene encodes CDR1 MGHRA and CDR2 YSYEKL. The V and J ends lost 0 bases and 1 base, in that order; junction bases with no gene match: 4. This CDR3 is built from 16 residues. DNA of the CDR3: TGCGCCAGCAGCCAAGAGGCTAGCGGGACGTCCTACGAGCAGTACTTC. Translation: CASSQEASGTSYEQYF.

J is TRBJ1-1 and V is TRBV12-5, with no clear D. The CDR3 is made up of 14 amino acids. V was cut by 3 bases and J by 8 bases, with 16 bases left in between. CDR1 is LGHNT and CDR2 is FRNRAP in the germline V gene. The CDR3 sequence: CASGLTQRTGEAFF. The CDR3 coding sequence is TGTGCTAGTGGTTTAACACAGCGGACTGGAGAAGCTTTCTTT.

The chain couples TRBV7-8 to TRBJ2-7; D may be TRBD2 (7 bases). In germline, CDR1 is SGHVS, CDR2 FQNEAQ. The CDR3 is 17 amino acids. V gave up 3 bases and J gave up 2 bases, with 20 bases separating them. CDR3 in amino acids: CASSFTGTTYSTYEQYF. CDR3 bases: TGTGCCAGCAGCTTCACAGGGACTACCTACTCGACCTACGAGCAGTACTTC.

The chain uses TRBV5-8 and TRBJ2-1; TRBD2 matches at 10 bases. The CDR3 spans 15 residues. Per germline, CDR1 SGHTS and CDR2 YDEGEE. Trimming removed 5 bases from V and 4 bases from J; junction bases left unmatched: 6. The CDR3 here is CASRGELAGYNEQFF. The CDR3 coding sequence is TGTGCCAGCAGGGGTGAACTAGCGGGGTACAATGAGCAGTTCTTC.

In DNA, the CDR3 is TGTGCCATCAGCGGGACAGGGCTCGAGCAGTACTTC. It translates to CAISGTGLEQYF. The chain links TRBV10-3 to TRBJ2-7; TRBD1 agrees at 9 bases. The length of the CDR3 is 12 residues. Looked up from germline, CDR1 is ENHRY and CDR2 is SYGVKD. Trimming removed 6 bases from V and 6 bases from J; junction bases left unmatched: 3.

V usage is TRBV28 and J usage is TRBJ2-6, with 9 nucleotides matching TRBD1. CDR1 and CDR2 from the germline V gene are MDHEN and SYDVKM. This CDR3 region has 16 residues. With 7 bases clipped from V and 0 bases from J, the junction kept 4 bases outside the gene matches. CDR3 loop: CASTPTGGSGANVLTF. The DNA of the CDR3 is TGTGCCAGCACCCCGACAGGGGGCTCTGGGGCCAACGTCCTGACTTTC.

The V gene is TRBV5-1, the J gene TRBJ1-2; 7 bases line up with TRBD1. Germline-derived CDR1 and CDR2 are SGHRS and YFSETQ. After removal of 4 bases from V and 10 bases from J, the junction contained 10 bases not matched to a gene. The CDR3 loop spans 13 amino acids. CDR3 region: CASSTGDSWDYTF. The CDR3 nucleotides read TGCGCCAGCAGCACCGGGGACAGCTGGGACTACACCTTC.